These T cell receptor beta chains were read from a single sample in a study of blood T cell repertoires in COVID-19. Some clones are missing from TCRdb's copy, which holds only in-frame ones; the method was immunoSEQ multiplex PCR. The profile shows around 230,000 clones, 82% of them singletons. Sequencing was performed on peripheral blood. These receptors came from a woman aged 55 to 70 with active or convalescent COVID-19. Each CDR3 is given with its conserved first and last residue. The D gene is left open where the match is weak. Size tells how often a clone was seen (once, few, many) or the class of an expanded clone, and some rows leave it out.

TRBJ2-5 | . | once | TRBV19 | TGTGCCAGTAGTATTAGTGCGTCGCAACAAGAGACCCAGTACTTC | CASSISASQQETQYF
TRBJ1-4 | . | many | TRBV27 | TGTGCCAGCACCTCCCTAGGGAGTGCTAATGAAAAACTGTTTTTT | CASTSLGSANEKLFF
TRBJ2-6 | . | few | TRBV11-2 | TGTGCCAGCAGCGCCCACAGCTCTGGGGCCAACGTCCTGACTTTC | CASSAHSSGANVLTF
TRBJ1-3 | TRBD1 | . | TRBV29-1 | TGCAGCGTTGGGGCCGGGACAGGGGGCGCGAGTGGAAACACCATATATTTT | CSVGAGTGGASGNTIYF
TRBJ2-1 | TRBD2 | . | TRBV5-8 | TGTGCCAGCAGCGTCGGGATGGCGGGGGGGCAAAATGAGCAGTTCTTC | CASSVGMAGGQNEQFF
TRBJ1-5 | . | . | TRBV27 | TGTGCCAGCAGTTTAGGGACACCCAATCAGCCCCAGCATTTT | CASSLGTPNQPQHF
TRBJ1-6 | TRBD1 | . | TRBV6-5 | TGTGCCAGCAAGGTACAGGGGTATAATTCACCCCTCCACTTT | CASKVQGYNSPLHF
TRBJ2-1 | . | . | TRBV3-1/TRBV3-2 | TGTGCCAGCAGCCGAGGTTGGGAGCAGTTCTTC | CASSRGWEQFF
TRBJ2-1 | . | . | TRBV6-1 | TGTGCCAGCAGTGATGGAGGGACGCCTTACAATGAGCAGTTCTTC | CASSDGGTPYNEQFF
TRBJ2-7 | TRBD1 | . | TRBV7-8 | TGTGCCAGCAGCTTAGGGGGGACAGGGGACTACGAGCAGTACTTC | CASSLGGTGDYEQYF
TRBJ2-1 | . | . | TRBV19 | TGTGCCAGTAGTGTAGTATACAATGAGCAGTTCTTC | CASSVVYNEQFF
TRBJ2-3 | TRBD2 | . | TRBV19 | TGTGCCAGTAGTATGAGACTAGCGGGGGGTTGGGATACGCAGTATTTT | CASSMRLAGGWDTQYF
TRBJ1-3 | . | . | TRBV15 | TGTGCCACCAGCAGAGATCTCAGAGGCGGAAACACCATATATTTT | CATSRDLRGGNTIYF
TRBJ2-7 | TRBD1 | . | TRBV11-3 | TGTGCCAGCAGCTCCGGGACAGGGCCTTACGAGCAGTACTTC | CASSSGTGPYEQYF
TRBJ1-2 | TRBD1 | . | TRBV3-1/TRBV3-2 | TGTGCCAGCAGCCAAGGTGGAGGGGGCAACTATGGCTACACCTTC | CASSQGGGGNYGYTF
TRBJ2-7 | TRBD2 | once | TRBV29-1 | TGCAGCGTTGTTTCGCTAGCGGGAGGGTACGAGCAGTACTTC | CSVVSLAGGYEQYF
TRBJ1-2 | . | many | TRBV6-2/TRBV6-3 | TGTGCCAGCACCCCCTCGGGGAGCTATGGCTACACCTTC | CASTPSGSYGYTF
TRBJ2-4 | TRBD1 | . | TRBV6-2/TRBV6-3 | TGTGCCAGCAGTTACTCGACGGCGACAGGGAATTGGGAAAACATTCAGTACTTC | CASSYSTATGNWENIQYF
TRBJ2-3 | TRBD2 | . | TRBV6-4 | TGTGCCAGCAGTGACTCCGCAGCGGGGGGCGAGGATACGCAGTATTTT | CASSDSAAGGEDTQYF
TRBJ1-4 | TRBD1 | . | TRBV19 | TGTGCCAGTAAGGACAGGGCAACACGGGCTAATGAAAAACTGTTTTTT | CASKDRATRANEKLFF
TRBJ2-5 | TRBD1 | once | TRBV12-3/TRBV12-4 | TGTGCCAGCTCGGGACAGGGGGCCGAGACCCAGTACTTC | CASSGQGAETQYF
TRBJ1-2 | TRBD1 | . | TRBV2 | TGTGCCAGCAGAGGACAGGGGGCATCTAACTATGGCTACACCTTC | CASRGQGASNYGYTF
TRBJ2-2 | TRBD2 | . | TRBV13 | TGTGCCAGCAGCTTAGTAGCGGGGGGGCCTACCGGGGAGCTGTTTTTT | CASSLVAGGPTGELFF
TRBJ1-1 | . | . | TRBV18 | TGTGCCAGCTCACCATCCCTAGTTGTGTCCACTGAAGCTTTCTTT | CASSPSLVVSTEAFF
TRBJ2-3 | . | . | TRBV28 | TGTGCCAGCAGTGCCCCTTTTGGGGGCCTAACGGATACGCAGTATTTT | CASSAPFGGLTDTQYF
TRBJ2-7 | TRBD1 | . | TRBV20-1 | TGCAGTGCAAGAGGTCGGGACAGGGTGTACTTC | CSARGRDRVYF
TRBJ2-7 | . | . | TRBV7-2 | TGTGCCAGCAGCTTAGGGTGGCAGGCCTCCTACGAGCAGTACTTC | CASSLGWQASYEQYF
TRBJ1-2 | . | . | TRBV5-1 | TGCGCCAGCAGCTTAGGCCGAGATGGAGGTGGCTACACCTTC | CASSLGRDGGGYTF
TRBJ2-7 | TRBD1 | once | TRBV6-5 | TGTGCCAGCAGTAAAAGACAGGGTTACGAGCAGTACTTC | CASSKRQGYEQYF
TRBJ2-7 | . | . | TRBV4-2 | TGTGCCAGCAGCCAGCGGGGAAGGAACTACGAGCAGTACTTC | CASSQRGRNYEQYF
TRBJ1-4 | . | . | TRBV27 | TGTGCCAGGCACCGGGGGGCTGATGAAAAACTGTTTTTT | CARHRGADEKLFF
TRBJ2-5 | . | once | TRBV18 | TGTGCCAGCACCGACAGCCTACAAGAGACCCAGTACTTC | CASTDSLQETQYF